The T cell receptor beta chain under discussion was sequenced for a study of Ad26.COV2.S vaccination and SARS-CoV-2 variants. From germline, CDR1 is LGHDT and CDR2 YNNKEL (reference sequence). The ends lost 5 bases at V and 4 bases at J; junction bases unmatched: 7. There are 16 residues in the CDR3. The treatment was: about 20 received Ad26.COV2.S at low or high dose, single or two shots; five or six received placebo; per-sample allocation not given. Samples analyzed were those drawn on day 63 after the first vaccine or placebo injection. Profiling relied on immunoSEQ multiplex PCR, and the TCRdb table lists in-frame clones only, not all of them. The sample shows a few hundred thousand clones, 83% of them seen only once.

The TCR was taken from a person between 18 and 65 years old who received the Ad26.COV2.S COVID-19 vaccine or a placebo. This specimen consisted of peripheral blood, obtained in a trial of Ad26.COV2.S vaccine versus placebo. V and J are TRBV3-1 (or the pseudogene TRBV3-2) and TRBJ2-1; 11 nucleotides align to TRBD2. For the CDR3, the DNA is TGTGCCAGCAGCTCCCGGACTAGCGGGCTTTACAATGAGCAGTTCTTC. Amino acid sequence: CASSSRTSGLYNEQFF.